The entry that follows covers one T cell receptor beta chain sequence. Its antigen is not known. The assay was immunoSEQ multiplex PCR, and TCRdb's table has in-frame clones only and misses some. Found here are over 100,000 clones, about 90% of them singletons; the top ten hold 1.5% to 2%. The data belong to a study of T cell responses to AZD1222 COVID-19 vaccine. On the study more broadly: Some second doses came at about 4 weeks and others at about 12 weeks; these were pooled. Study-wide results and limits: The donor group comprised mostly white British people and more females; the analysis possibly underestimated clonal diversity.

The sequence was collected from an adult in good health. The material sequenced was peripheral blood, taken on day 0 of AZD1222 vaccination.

In DNA form, the CDR3 reads TGTGCCAGCAGTTACGAGAGTCACAATGAGCAGTTCTTC. Translating gives CASSYESHNEQFF. The V call is TRBV6-2 or TRBV6-3, the J call TRBJ2-1; the D is unclear. Between the trimmed V and J ends, which lost 2 bases and 5 bases, there was a span of 7 bases. The CDR3 is 13 residues long. Germline V gene lookup returns CDR1 MNHEY and CDR2 SVGEGT.